These T cell receptor beta chains were read from a single sample in a study of tissue T cells after allogeneic stem cell transplantation. Sequencing was performed with immunoSEQ multiplex PCR; in TCRdb, only in-frame clones are kept and a portion is missing. The sample holds roughly 25,000 clones, around 90% seen once. Sequences were derived from blood, sampled before transplantation. All receptors come from a male donor aged 60 or over who later had graft-versus-host disease after an allogeneic stem cell transplant. Each CDR3 is given with its conserved first and last residue. A D gene is named only where the DNA matches it firmly. Clone size is given for some rows only: seen once, a few or many times, or a class if the clone is expanded.

j_gene	v_gene	d_gene	abundance	len	CDR3aa	CDR3nt
TRBJ2-3	TRBV7-2	-	-	14	CASSPRAGEDTQYF	TGTGCCAGCAGCCCTCGGGCAGGGGAAGATACGCAGTATTTT
TRBJ2-5	TRBV2	-	-	12	CASSEGGETQYF	TGTGCCAGCAGTGAAGGTGGGGAGACCCAGTACTTC
TRBJ2-2	TRBV6-6	TRBD1	-	14	CASIWTGKTGELFF	TGTGCCAGCATTTGGACAGGGAAGACCGGGGAGCTGTTTTTT
TRBJ1-6	TRBV7-8	TRBD1	once	15	CASSLVTGFNSPLHF	TGTGCCAGCAGCTTAGTGACAGGGTTCAATTCACCCCTCCACTTT
TRBJ1-5	TRBV7-8	TRBD1	-	20	CASSLHFPGTGRAVGQPQHF	TGTGCCAGCAGCTTACATTTCCCCGGGACAGGGAGGGCGGTAGGTCAGCCCCAGCATTTT
TRBJ2-1	TRBV9	-	-	15	CASSVSTDPWNEQFF	TGTGCCAGCAGCGTATCGACAGACCCCTGGAATGAGCAGTTCTTC
TRBJ2-7	TRBV18	TRBD1	-	15	CASSPPGTGVYEQYF	TGTGCCAGCTCCCCGCCCGGGACAGGGGTCTACGAGCAGTACTTC
TRBJ1-3	TRBV28	-	-	15	CASRSGGNSGNTIYF	TGTGCCAGCAGGAGTGGAGGAAACTCTGGAAACACCATATATTTT
TRBJ1-1	TRBV7-3	-	-	20	CASSLLGTQVPGRTDTEAFF	TGTGCCAGCAGCTTACTGGGCACCCAAGTTCCGGGACGGACAGACACTGAAGCTTTCTTT
TRBJ1-1	TRBV4-1	TRBD1	-	16	CASSPRDRRLNTEAFF	TGCGCCAGCAGCCCCCGGGACAGGCGATTGAACACTGAAGCTTTCTTT
TRBJ2-1	TRBV9	TRBD1	-	15	CASSVGQGSYNEQFF	TGTGCCAGCAGCGTAGGACAGGGTTCCTACAATGAGCAGTTCTTC
TRBJ1-2	TRBV29-1	-	-	13	CSVGGSEDYGYTF	TGCAGCGTTGGGGGGTCTGAGGACTATGGCTACACCTTC
TRBJ1-5	TRBV28	-	-	16	CASSPRTWSGNQPQHF	TGTGCCAGCAGTCCGAGGACTTGGAGTGGCAATCAGCCCCAGCATTTT
TRBJ1-6	TRBV10-1	TRBD1	-	14	CASRTGGFGSPLHF	TGCGCCAGCAGGACAGGGGGTTTTGGTTCACCCCTCCACTTT
TRBJ2-5	TRBV6-2/TRBV6-3	-	-	11	CASSYRETQYF	TGTGCCAGCAGTTACAGAGAGACCCAGTACTTC
TRBJ2-7	TRBV7-2	TRBD2	once	17	CASSFDTPGTSGYEQYF	TGTGCCAGCAGCTTCGACACCCCCGGGACTAGCGGATACGAGCAGTACTTC
TRBJ2-3	TRBV27	-	-	14	CASSLLGFTDTQYF	TGTGCCAGCAGTCTTCTCGGGTTCACAGATACGCAGTATTTT
TRBJ2-1	TRBV7-8	-	-	12	CASSLASNEQFF	TGTGCCAGCAGCTTAGCTAGCAATGAGCAGTTCTTC